The 3 T cell receptor beta chains in this list originate from one sample, sequenced in a study of T cells in Graves' hyperthyroidism and ophthalmopathy. RNA transcripts gave rise to amplified TCR beta CDR3 regions. The primer set for the first-round RT-PCR of the TCR CDR3 was HTBI. Using its own MiXCR run on the multiplex PCR reads, TCRdb lists one record per CDR3 protein. There are about 640,000 distinct CDR3 sequences in the sample; around 21% occur only once, and under 35% lies in the top ten. Sequencing was performed on blood. Receptor source: a man aged 25-40 years with Graves' ophthalmopathy.

As for this clonotype: A junction boundary mismatches the germline segment, possibly from a read error. The chain combines TRBV10-3 with TRBJ2-1; possible D gene TRBD1, 5 bases. Per germline, CDR1 ENHRY and CDR2 SYGVKD. This CDR3 has 13 residues. CDR3 sequence reads: CATSGWTNNEQFF. Here the CDR3 DNA reads TGTGCCACCAGTGGTTGGACAAACAATGAGCAGTTCTTC.

This clonotype was detected ten times or more. The chain joins TRBV20-1 to TRBJ1-4; D not resolved. This CDR3 is 11 amino acids long. Germline V gene data show CDR1 as DFQATT and CDR2 as SNEGSKA (reference sequence). Trimming pared 1 base from V and 7 bases from J, leaving 4 bases between. The CDR3 sequence is CSARVGEKLFF. DNA for the CDR3: TGCAGTGCTAGAGTTGGTGAAAAACTGTTTTTT.

This clonotype was counted only a few times. V and J are TRBV30 and TRBJ2-5; 9 bases are a match to TRBD1. J was trimmed by 4 bases and V by 3 bases; bases with no gene match: 3. This CDR3 region has 13 residues. Germline CDR1 and CDR2: GTSNPN and SVGIG (reference sequence). The CDR3 spells CAWRRTGVETQYF. DNA of the CDR3: TGTGCCTGGAGGCGGACAGGGGTAGAGACCCAGTACTTC.